This entry is about one TCR beta chain. Antigen unknown. The entry originates in a study of long-term antiretroviral therapy in people with HIV. Points from the study as a whole: Before ART, certain clones expanded, and these dominated the repertoire at all time points. Narrower CDR3 length ranges marked HIV repertoires relative to controls. ART adherence, viral resistance and therapy changes went unrecorded.

Survey-level resolution applied to immunoSEQ assay v3.0. Measured with immunoSEQ multiplex PCR; TCRdb has only the in-frame clones, and not every one. The profile shows approximately 18,000 clones, around 91% of them singletons. The V and J ends lost 4 bases and 3 bases respectively, with 3 bases between them. The CDR3 totals 11 residues. CDR1 and CDR2 (germline): SEHNR, FQNEAQ (reference sequence). The sequence was obtained from a man aged 50 or older with HIV. The chain uses TRBV7-9 and TRBJ2-5; the D is unclear. The sequences come from unsorted PBMCs, collected 3 years after starting antiretroviral therapy. As DNA, the CDR3 is TGTGCCAGCAGCTCCGAAGAGACCCAGTACTTC. Protein sequence: CASSSEETQYF.